This T cell receptor beta chain is from a study of blood T cell repertoires in COVID-19. Across the study: The origin of the acute and convalescent COVID-19 samples was the United States, Italy and Spain. The cDNA or gDNA used as material had been derived from T cells, B-cell-depleted T cells, or PBMCs.

Some clones are missing from TCRdb's copy, which holds only in-frame ones; the method was immunoSEQ multiplex PCR. The sample includes more than 140,000 clones, around 84% of them seen just once. The germline CDR1 and CDR2 sequences are KGHSH and LQKENI. The CDR3 is 14 amino acids. V dropped 1 base and J dropped 6 bases, with 11 bases sitting between them. The TCR originated in a woman between 50 and 59 years old in a cohort sampled during active or convalescent COVID-19. The sequenced sample consisted of peripheral blood. The V gene is TRBV18, the J gene TRBJ2-3, with a tentative D call TRBD1 (5 bases). Written as DNA, the CDR3 is TGTGCCAGCTCACCACTAACAGGCCCGGATACGCAGTATTTT. Amino acids: CASSPLTGPDTQYF.